The next 32 T cell receptor beta chains were all read from a single sample in a study of T cell responses to AZD1222 COVID-19 vaccine. Produced via immunoSEQ multiplex PCR; TCRdb's table is partial and in-frame only. This table holds about 120,000 clones, roughly 90% found once. The sequencing used peripheral blood, collected on day 0 of AZD1222 vaccination. The receptors here all came from an adult in good health.

The V gene is TRBV7-7, the J gene TRBJ2-3; D remains ambiguous. Looked up from germline, CDR1 is SSHAT and CDR2 is FNYEAQ (reference sequence). Trimming cost V 2 bases and J 5 bases, with 8 bases left between them. The CDR3 has 13 amino acids. CDR3 region: CASSLYERDTQYF. The DNA of the CDR3 is TGTGCCAGCAGCTTATATGAGAGAGATACGCAGTATTTT.

The genes are TRBV19 and TRBJ2-7; D uncertain. The CDR3 has 15 residues. In germline, CDR1 is LNHDA, CDR2 SQIVND (reference sequence). Trimming cost V 6 bases and J 3 bases, with 18 bases left between them. CDR3 in amino acids: CASSRTSGLNYEQYF. The CDR3 DNA reads TGTGCCAGTAGCAGAACTTCCGGGCTCAACTACGAGCAGTACTTC.

The CDR3 DNA follows: TGCAGTCAAGAAAAGGGCACTGAAGCTTTCTTT. Its protein product is CSQEKGTEAFF. This rearrangement joins TRBV29-1 to TRBJ1-1; D ambiguous. This CDR3 region has 11 residues. The germline V gene encodes CDR1 SQVTM and CDR2 ANQGSEA.

This chain connects TRBV12-5 to TRBJ2-1; 7 nucleotides align to TRBD2. The CDR3 contains 16 residues. Germline-derived CDR1 and CDR2 are LGHNT and FRNRAP. J gave up 4 bases and V 4 bases, and 10 bases lay outside the gene matches. CDR3 protein: CASGSPGAGVYNEQFF. In DNA form, the CDR3 reads TGTGCTAGTGGTTCTCCCGGGGCGGGGGTTTACAATGAGCAGTTCTTC.

This chain connects TRBV18 to TRBJ1-2; D perhaps matches TRBD1 (5 bases). Per germline, CDR1 KGHSH and CDR2 LQKENI. V shed 2 bases and J shed 4 bases, with 20 bases lying between them. The CDR3 runs 17 residues. The CDR3 nucleotides read TGTGCCAGCTCACCAGCCCTCACCGGGGGGGTTGGCTATGGCTACACCTTC. Translated: CASSPALTGGVGYGYTF. The complete variable domain, with remaining parts taken from reference TRBV18 and TRBJ1-2, reads NAGVMQNPRHLVRRRGQEARLRCSPMKGHSHVYWYRQLPEEGLKFMVYLQKENIIDESGMPKERFSAEFPKEGPSILRIQQVVRGDSAAYFCASSPALTGGVGYGYTFGSGTRLTVV.

The chain couples TRBV4-2 to TRBJ2-7; possibly TRBD2 for D (6 bases). The germline V gene has CDR1 LGHNA and CDR2 YNFKEQ. The V end lost 4 bases, the J end lost 2 bases, and 12 bases lay between the germline ends. This CDR3 region has 14 residues. CDR3 nucleotides: TGTGCCAGCAGCCTCAGGCCGGGGGCCTACGAGCAGTACTTC. This gives the protein CASSLRPGAYEQYF.

The chain links TRBV4-2 to TRBJ1-6; no clear D. Trimming stripped 4 bases from V and 5 bases from J, with 15 bases between. The CDR3 is made up of 16 amino acids. The V gene's germline CDR1 is LGHNA and CDR2 YNFKEQ. The DNA for the CDR3 is TGTGCCAGCAGCCCCCGCTACATTGGGGATAATTCACCCCTCCACTTT. Translation: CASSPRYIGDNSPLHF.

Only one count was recorded for this clone. The CDR3 region is CASSSALRGDTQYF. The CDR3, as DNA: TGCGCCAGCAGCTCTGCCCTTAGAGGGGATACGCAGTATTTT. This chain joins TRBV5-1 and TRBJ2-3, with D tentatively TRBD2 (5 bases). Trimming stripped 3 bases from V and 6 bases from J, with 14 bases between. Germline lookup yields CDR1 SGHRS and CDR2 YFSETQ. CDR3 size: 14 residues.

The chain has TRBV20-1 and TRBJ1-3; a weak D match, TRBD1 (5 bases). Trimming took 3 bases from V and 2 from J, leaving 8 bases between them. The CDR3 is 13 amino acids. CDR1 and CDR2 (germline): DFQATT, SNEGSKA (reference sequence). CDR3: CSASQGAGNTIYF. The CDR3 region has the DNA TGCAGTGCTAGTCAGGGAGCTGGAAACACCATATATTTT.

Only one count was recorded for this clone. V and J are TRBV19 and TRBJ1-5; unclear D gene. The CDR3 is 10 residues long. With 8 bases removed from V and 4 bases from J, the gap between germline ends came to 3 bases. Germline loops: CDR1 LNHDA, CDR2 SQIVND (reference sequence). CDR3 amino acids: CASGNQPQHF. The CDR3 region has the DNA TGTGCCAGTGGTAATCAGCCCCAGCATTTT.

The chain joins TRBV27 to TRBJ2-7; no clear D gene. Trimming pared 4 bases from V and 2 bases from J, leaving 3 bases between. The CDR3 sequence is 11 residues long. CDR1 is MNHEY and CDR2 is SMNVEV in the germline V gene (reference sequence). In DNA form, the CDR3 reads TGTGCCAGCAGTTCCACCTACGAGCAGTACTTC. This encodes CASSSTYEQYF.

V and J are TRBV10-3 and TRBJ2-3, with 9 bases identical to TRBD2. Germline lookup yields CDR1 ENHRY and CDR2 SYGVKD. Trimming removed 3 bases from V and 3 bases from J; junction bases left unmatched: 7. The CDR3 spans 16 residues. For the CDR3, the DNA is TGTGCCATCAGTGACGGCGGGGGGGCTAGGACAGATACGCAGTATTTT. This gives the protein CAISDGGGARTDTQYF.

The rearrangement uses TRBV4-2 and TRBJ1-3, with D perhaps matching TRBD1 (5 bases). Germline CDR1 is LGHNA and CDR2 is YNFKEQ. V dropped 8 bases and J dropped 0 bases, with 8 bases sitting between them. The CDR3 spans 13 residues. This chain's CDR3 is CASWDVSGNTIYF. DNA for the CDR3: TGTGCCAGCTGGGACGTCTCTGGAAACACCATATATTTT.

The J gene is TRBJ1-6, the V gene TRBV19, with a tentative D call TRBD1 (5 bases). The CDR3 is 15 amino acids. V was trimmed by 5 bases and J by 3 bases, leaving 11 bases between them. Germline assignment: CDR1 LNHDA and CDR2 SQIVND (reference sequence). Here the CDR3 DNA reads TGTGCCAGTAGTCGGACACTCATCTATAATTCACCCCTCCACTTT. It codes for CASSRTLIYNSPLHF.

The chain uses TRBV7-8 and TRBJ2-3, with TRBD2 matching 8 bases. Germline V gene sequence: CDR1 SGHVS, CDR2 FQNEAQ. The CDR3 is 18 residues long. J lost 8 bases, V lost 5 bases, and 21 bases had no gene match. CDR3 DNA sequence: TGTGCCAGCAGCCACATCCCTCAAGATAGCGGGGCGAGCAGTACGCAGTATTTT. As protein: CASSHIPQDSGASSTQYF.

The chain has TRBV5-1 and TRBJ2-1; 10 nucleotides agree with TRBD2. Germline CDR1 and CDR2: SGHRS and YFSETQ. V gave up 0 bases and J gave up 8 bases; unmatched junction bases: 17. The CDR3 sequence is 19 residues long. The CDR3 sequence: CASSLAGGPSGGARDEQFF. For the CDR3, the DNA is TGCGCCAGCAGCTTGGCCGGTGGGCCTAGCGGGGGCGCCAGGGATGAGCAGTTCTTC.

This clone was counted only a few times. This chain joins TRBV7-9 and TRBJ2-2; D possibly uses TRBD1 or TRBD2 (5 bases each). The germline CDR1 and CDR2 sequences are SEHNR and FQNEAQ (reference sequence). The CDR3 is 14 amino acids. The V end was cut by 6 bases, the J end by 0 bases, with 8 bases between. This CDR3 reads CASRLGANTGELFF. CDR3 DNA: TGTGCCAGCAGGTTGGGGGCGAACACCGGGGAGCTGTTTTTT.

The CDR3 coding sequence is TGTGCCAGCAGTTTAAGGCGGCCAGGGTCCTACGAGCAGTACTTC. This sequence encodes CASSLRRPGSYEQYF. V is TRBV28 and J is TRBJ2-7; tentative D call: TRBD1 (5 bases). CDR3 length: 15 residues. With 2 bases removed from V and 1 base from J, the gap between germline ends came to 12 bases. Germline lookup yields CDR1 MDHEN and CDR2 SYDVKM.

This clone was recorded once. This chain connects TRBV2 to TRBJ2-6; D not certain. Germline V gene lookup returns CDR1 SNHLY and CDR2 FYNNEI. V shed 5 bases and J shed 0 bases, with 8 bases lying between them. This CDR3 region has 15 residues. For the CDR3, the DNA is TGTGCCAGCAGTCGAACATTCTCTGGGGCCAACGTCCTGACTTTC. Amino acid sequence: CASSRTFSGANVLTF.

The chain employs TRBV16 and TRBJ1-1, with D possibly being TRBD1 (6 bases). Germline lookup yields CDR1 KGHSY and CDR2 FQNENV. V was trimmed by 0 bases and J by 6 bases, leaving 14 bases between them. The CDR3 is 15 residues long. The CDR3 region has the DNA TGTGCCAGCAGCCAATCAGCCTCCGGGGGCCCTGAAGCTTTCTTT. It encodes CASSQSASGGPEAFF.

The gene calls are TRBV6-5 and TRBJ1-4, with D unresolved. Germline assignment: CDR1 MNHEY and CDR2 SVGAGI. V dropped 0 bases and J dropped 0 bases, with 8 bases sitting between them. CDR3 length equals 16 residues. CDR3 region: CASSYSRAATNEKLFF. The CDR3 nucleotides read TGTGCCAGCAGTTACTCGAGGGCAGCAACTAATGAAAAACTGTTTTTT.

The J gene is TRBJ2-2, the V gene TRBV29-1; no definite D call. Trimming removed 6 bases from V and 1 base from J, with 6 bases in between. CDR3 length: 12 amino acids. The germline V gene encodes CDR1 SQVTM and CDR2 ANQGSEA. The CDR3 reads CSVKENTGELFF. As DNA, the CDR3 is TGCAGCGTAAAGGAGAACACCGGGGAGCTGTTTTTT.

The V call is TRBV12-5, the J call TRBJ1-4; a possible D gene is TRBD1 (6 bases). The germline V gene has CDR1 LGHNT and CDR2 FRNRAP. V shed 3 bases and J shed 5 bases, with 10 bases lying between them. The CDR3 has 14 residues. The CDR3 DNA is TGTGCTAGTGGTTTCTTAGGGGGGAATGAAAAACTGTTTTTT. Amino acids: CASGFLGGNEKLFF.

The chain links TRBV27 to TRBJ1-5; 8 positions agree with TRBD1. The V gene end was trimmed by 5 bases and the J gene end by 7 bases; junction bases not matched to a gene: 7. There are 14 residues in the CDR3. Germline V gives CDR1 MNHEY, CDR2 SMNVEV (reference sequence). CDR3 coding DNA: TGTGCCAGCAGTCTCTCCGACAGGGGCCAGCCCCAGCATTTT. Translating gives CASSLSDRGQPQHF.

The chain has TRBV19 and TRBJ1-2; 8 positions match TRBD1. This CDR3 has 13 amino acids. Germline loops: CDR1 LNHDA, CDR2 SQIVND (reference sequence). V shed 5 bases and J 8 bases; nucleotides not matched to a gene: 7. The CDR3 coding sequence is TGTGCCAGTAGTGCTGTGACAGGGGCAGGCTACACCTTC. This gives the protein CASSAVTGAGYTF.

This rearrangement joins TRBV5-8 to TRBJ2-7, with D unresolved. The ends were cut back, 7 bases at V and 2 bases at J, with 13 bases in the middle. The CDR3 totals 13 residues. The germline V gene has CDR1 SGHTS and CDR2 YDEGEE. CDR3 bases: TGTGCCAGCCGGCGTCGGGTCCCCTACGAGCAGTACTTC. This encodes CASRRRVPYEQYF.

This chain joins TRBV7-2 and TRBJ2-3; 9 nucleotides line up with TRBD2. CDR1 is SGHTA, CDR2 FQGNSA, per germline. V was pared by 5 bases and J by 1 base, with 4 bases of the junction left unmatched. This CDR3 spans 15 amino acids. The CDR3 is CASSAREGGTDTQYF. The CDR3 nucleotides are TGTGCCAGCAGCGCGCGGGAGGGTGGCACAGATACGCAGTATTTT.

V and J are TRBV11-2 and TRBJ2-7, with D perhaps matching TRBD1 (5 bases). Germline V lookup: CDR1 SGHAT, CDR2 FQNNGV. The CDR3 has 14 residues. Deletions cut 5 bases from V and 2 bases from J, with 13 bases between. CDR3 in DNA: TGTGCCAGCAGCGCTATGGCGGACACCTACGAGCAGTACTTC. Its translation is CASSAMADTYEQYF.

This clone was seen just once. V is TRBV12-2 and J is TRBJ2-7; no check of the table's D call, TRBD2, against the DNA was made. TRBV12-2 is a pseudogene. This CDR3 comprises 15 residues. CDR3 nucleotide sequence: TGTGCAAGTCGCTCGCGTGTCAGAGGATCCTACGAGCAGTACTTC. Residues: CASRSRVRGSYEQYF.

This clone was counted a single time. The chain uses TRBV7-2 and TRBJ1-2; 8 bases match TRBD1. Germline trimming cut 5 bases from V and 6 bases from J; bases unmatched to any gene: 8. CDR1 and CDR2 (germline): SGHTA, FQGNSA. CDR3 length: 14 residues. The CDR3 region has the DNA TGTGCCAGCAGCCCGCACGGACAGGGTGATGGCTACACCTTC. It translates to CASSPHGQGDGYTF.

V gene TRBV30 combines with J gene TRBJ1-4; the match to TRBD1 covers 8 bases. This CDR3 is 14 amino acids long. Germline V gives CDR1 GTSNPN, CDR2 SVGIG (reference sequence). V lost 8 bases and J lost 2; bases outside the gene matches: 7. This CDR3 is CAGQTGVTNEKLFF. In DNA, the CDR3 is TGTGCCGGACAGACAGGGGTCACTAATGAAAAACTGTTTTTT.

The rearrangement links TRBV4-1 to TRBJ1-6; TRBD1 agrees at 10 bases. The CDR3 sequence is 15 residues long. Germline V lookup: CDR1 MGHRA, CDR2 YSYEKL. Germline trimming cut 2 bases from V and 8 bases from J; bases unmatched to any gene: 3. The CDR3 spells CASSQRDRGDSPLHF. The DNA for the CDR3 is TGCGCCAGCAGCCAAAGGGACAGGGGAGATTCACCCCTCCACTTT.